This T cell receptor beta chain was obtained from a study of shared clonotypes between healthy human individuals. With 3 bases removed from V and 1 base from J, the gap between germline ends came to 12 bases. The CDR3 is 15 residues long. CDR1 MNHNS and CDR2 SASEGT come from the germline V gene. Using immunoSEQ multiplex PCR, the repertoire was profiled, and TCRdb retains in-frame clones only, with some absent. The table includes under 600,000 clones, around 78% detected once. This chain joins TRBV6-1 and TRBJ2-5, with D possibly matching TRBD1 (6 bases). Sequenced input: PBMCs. This clonotype was obtained from a woman aged 40 to 50 in good health. Some clones in this sample may be carry-over from other donors' samples. CDR3 region: CASSDLQGRQETQYF. As DNA, the CDR3 is TGTGCCAGCAGTGACCTACAGGGTCGCCAAGAGACCCAGTACTTC.